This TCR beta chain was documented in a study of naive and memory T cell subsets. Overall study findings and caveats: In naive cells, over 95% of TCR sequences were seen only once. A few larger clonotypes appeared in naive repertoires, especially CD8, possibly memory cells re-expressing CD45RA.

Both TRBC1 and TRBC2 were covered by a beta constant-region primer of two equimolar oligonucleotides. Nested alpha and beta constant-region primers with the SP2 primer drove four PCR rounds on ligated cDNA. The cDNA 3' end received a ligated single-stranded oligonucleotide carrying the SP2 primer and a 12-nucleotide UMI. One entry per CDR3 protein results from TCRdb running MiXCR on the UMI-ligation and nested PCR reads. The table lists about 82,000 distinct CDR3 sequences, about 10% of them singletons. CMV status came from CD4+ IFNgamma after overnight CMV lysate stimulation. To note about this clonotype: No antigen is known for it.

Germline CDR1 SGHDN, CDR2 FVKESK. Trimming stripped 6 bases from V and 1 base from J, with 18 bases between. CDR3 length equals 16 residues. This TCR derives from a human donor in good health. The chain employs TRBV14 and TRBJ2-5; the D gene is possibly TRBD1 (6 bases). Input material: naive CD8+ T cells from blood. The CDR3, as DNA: TGTGCCAGCAGTCTGCAGGCAGGGGTCCCCCAAGAGACCCAGTACTTC. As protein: CASSLQAGVPQETQYF.